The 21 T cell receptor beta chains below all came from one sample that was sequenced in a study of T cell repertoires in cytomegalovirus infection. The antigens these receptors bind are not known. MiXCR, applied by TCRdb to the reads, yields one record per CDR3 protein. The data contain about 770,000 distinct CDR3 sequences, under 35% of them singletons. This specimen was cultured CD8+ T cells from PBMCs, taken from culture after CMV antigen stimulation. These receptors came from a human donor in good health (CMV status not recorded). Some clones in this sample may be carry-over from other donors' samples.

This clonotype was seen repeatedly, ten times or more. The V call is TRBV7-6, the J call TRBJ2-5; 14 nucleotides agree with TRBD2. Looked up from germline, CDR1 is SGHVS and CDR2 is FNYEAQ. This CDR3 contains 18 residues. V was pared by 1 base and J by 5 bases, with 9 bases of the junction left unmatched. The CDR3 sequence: CASSLDPGTSGGRETQYF. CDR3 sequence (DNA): TGTGCCAGCAGCTTAGACCCCGGGACTAGCGGGGGTCGGGAGACCCAGTACTTC.

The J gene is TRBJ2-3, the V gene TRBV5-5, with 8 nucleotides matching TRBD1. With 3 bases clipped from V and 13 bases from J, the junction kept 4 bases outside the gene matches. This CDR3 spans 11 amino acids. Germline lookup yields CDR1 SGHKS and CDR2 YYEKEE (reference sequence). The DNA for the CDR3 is TGTGCCAGCAGCTGGGGACAGGAGGAGTATTTT. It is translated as CASSWGQEEYF.

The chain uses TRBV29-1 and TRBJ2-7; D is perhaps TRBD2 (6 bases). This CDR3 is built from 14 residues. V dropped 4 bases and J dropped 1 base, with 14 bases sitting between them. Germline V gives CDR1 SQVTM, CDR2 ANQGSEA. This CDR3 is CSVVGAGLSYEQYF. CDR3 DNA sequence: TGCAGCGTTGTGGGCGCGGGACTTTCCTACGAGCAGTACTTC.

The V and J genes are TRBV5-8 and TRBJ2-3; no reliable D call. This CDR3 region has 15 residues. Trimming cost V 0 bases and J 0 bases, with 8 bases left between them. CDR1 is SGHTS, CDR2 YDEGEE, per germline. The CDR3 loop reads CASSLGLGSTDTQYF. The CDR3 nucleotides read TGTGCCAGCAGCTTGGGTCTGGGGAGCACAGATACGCAGTATTTT.

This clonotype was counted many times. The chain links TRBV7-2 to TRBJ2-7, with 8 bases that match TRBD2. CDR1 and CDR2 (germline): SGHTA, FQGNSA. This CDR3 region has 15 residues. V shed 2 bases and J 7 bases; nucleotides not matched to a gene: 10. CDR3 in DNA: TGTGCCAGCAGCTTACATGCGGGGGGCTTCTGGGAGCAGTACGTC. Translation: CASSLHAGGFWEQYV.

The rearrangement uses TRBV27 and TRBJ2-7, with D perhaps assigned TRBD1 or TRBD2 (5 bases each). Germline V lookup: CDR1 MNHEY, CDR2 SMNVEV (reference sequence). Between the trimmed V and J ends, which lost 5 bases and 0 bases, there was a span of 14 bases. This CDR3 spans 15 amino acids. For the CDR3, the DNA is TGTGCCAGCAGTAGGGACGTTCCCAGCTCCTACGAGCAGTACGTC. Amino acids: CASSRDVPSSYEQYV.

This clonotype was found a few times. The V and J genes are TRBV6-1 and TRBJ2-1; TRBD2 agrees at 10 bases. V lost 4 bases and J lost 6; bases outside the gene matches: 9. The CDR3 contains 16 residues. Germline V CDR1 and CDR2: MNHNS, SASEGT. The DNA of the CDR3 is TGTGCCAGCAGTGGACGGAATAGCGGGGGGCTCAATGAGCAGTTCTTC. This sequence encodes CASSGRNSGGLNEQFF.

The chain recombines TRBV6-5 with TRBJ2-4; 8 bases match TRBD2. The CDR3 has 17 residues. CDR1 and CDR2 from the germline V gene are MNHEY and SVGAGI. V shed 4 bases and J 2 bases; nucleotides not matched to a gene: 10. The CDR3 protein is CASSFARGGPTKNIQYF. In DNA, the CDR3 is TGTGCCAGCAGTTTCGCACGCGGGGGGCCCACCAAAAACATTCAGTACTTC.

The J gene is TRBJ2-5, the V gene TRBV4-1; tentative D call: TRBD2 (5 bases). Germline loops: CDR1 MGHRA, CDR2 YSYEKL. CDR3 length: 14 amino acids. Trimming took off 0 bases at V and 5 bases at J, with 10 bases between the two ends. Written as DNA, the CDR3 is TGCGCCAGCAGCCAAGATCGAGGGTGGGAGACCCAGTACTTC. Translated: CASSQDRGWETQYF.

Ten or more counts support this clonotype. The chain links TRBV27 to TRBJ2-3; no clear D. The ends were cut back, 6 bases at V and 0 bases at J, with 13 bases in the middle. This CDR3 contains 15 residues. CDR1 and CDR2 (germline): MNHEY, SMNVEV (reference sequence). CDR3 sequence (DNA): TGTGCCAGCAGAACGAGGTGGGATAGCACAGATACGCAGTATTTT. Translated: CASRTRWDSTDTQYF.

CDR3 bases: TGTGCCAGCAGCTTAGTTCTAGCGGGGGTAAATGAGCAGTTCTTC. Protein sequence: CASSLVLAGVNEQFF. The chain couples TRBV7-4 to TRBJ2-1, with 10 bases matching TRBD2. Trimming removed 1 base from V and 7 bases from J; junction bases left unmatched: 4. The length of the CDR3 is 15 residues. Germline V gene sequence: CDR1 SGHVT, CDR2 SQSDAQ. Together with reference TRBV7-4 and TRBJ2-1, the CDR3 gives the full variable domain: GAGVSQSPRYKVAKRGRDVALRCDSISGHVTLYWYRQTLGQGSEVLTYSQSDAQRDKSGRPSGRFSAERPERSVSTLKIQRTEQGDSAVYLCASSLVLAGVNEQFFGPGTRLTVL.

DNA of the CDR3: TGTGCCAGCAGGGGGATCGAAGAGACCCAGTACTTC. This sequence encodes CASRGIEETQYF. The J gene is TRBJ2-5, the V gene TRBV27; no clear D. The ends were cut back, 6 bases at V and 3 bases at J, with 8 bases in the middle. The length of the CDR3 is 12 residues. CDR1 is MNHEY, CDR2 SMNVEV, per germline (reference sequence).

In DNA, the CDR3 is TGTGCCAGCAGCTGGAGCCCCAATGAGCAGTTCTTC. Protein sequence: CASSWSPNEQFF. This chain links TRBV6-6 with TRBJ2-1, with no clear D. The CDR3 has 12 amino acids. V gave up 6 bases and J gave up 6 bases, with 9 bases separating them. Germline CDR1 MNHNY, CDR2 SVGAGI (reference sequence).

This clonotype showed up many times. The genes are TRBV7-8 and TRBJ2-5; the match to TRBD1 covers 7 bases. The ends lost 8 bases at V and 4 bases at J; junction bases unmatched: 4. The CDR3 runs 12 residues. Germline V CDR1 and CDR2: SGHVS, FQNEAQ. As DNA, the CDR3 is TGTGCCAGCTTCACAGGGGCAGAGACCCAGTACTTC. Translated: CASFTGAETQYF.

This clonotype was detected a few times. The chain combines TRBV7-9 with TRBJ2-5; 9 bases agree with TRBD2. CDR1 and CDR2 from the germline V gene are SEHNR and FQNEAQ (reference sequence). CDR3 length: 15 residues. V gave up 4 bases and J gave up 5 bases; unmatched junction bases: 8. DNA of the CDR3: TGTGCCAGCAGCTCCCCCGGGACTAGCACGGAGACCCAGTACTTC. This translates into CASSSPGTSTETQYF.

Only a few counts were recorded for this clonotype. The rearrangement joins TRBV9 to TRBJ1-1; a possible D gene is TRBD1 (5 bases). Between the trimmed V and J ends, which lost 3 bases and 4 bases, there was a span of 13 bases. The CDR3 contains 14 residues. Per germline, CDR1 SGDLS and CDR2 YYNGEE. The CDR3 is CASSASPTGTEAFF. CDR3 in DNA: TGTGCCAGCAGCGCTAGCCCAACAGGCACTGAAGCTTTCTTT.

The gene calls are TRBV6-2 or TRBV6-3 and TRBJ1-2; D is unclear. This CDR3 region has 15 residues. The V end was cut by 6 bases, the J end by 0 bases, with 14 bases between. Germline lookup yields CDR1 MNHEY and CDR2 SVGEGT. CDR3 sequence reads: CASSRRREANYGYTF. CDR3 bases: TGTGCCAGCAGCCGACGACGGGAAGCTAACTATGGCTACACCTTC.

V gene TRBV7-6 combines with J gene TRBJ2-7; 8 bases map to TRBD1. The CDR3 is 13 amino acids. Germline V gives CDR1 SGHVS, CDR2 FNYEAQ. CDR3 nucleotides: TGTACCAGCAGCCTAGGACAGGGCTACGAGCAGTACGTC. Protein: CTSSLGQGYEQYV.

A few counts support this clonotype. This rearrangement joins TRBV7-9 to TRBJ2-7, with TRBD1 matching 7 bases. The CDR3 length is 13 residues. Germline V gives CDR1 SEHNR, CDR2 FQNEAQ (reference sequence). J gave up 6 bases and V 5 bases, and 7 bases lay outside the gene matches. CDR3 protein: CASSIETGFEQYV. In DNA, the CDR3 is TGTGCCAGCAGCATAGAGACAGGGTTCGAGCAGTACGTC.

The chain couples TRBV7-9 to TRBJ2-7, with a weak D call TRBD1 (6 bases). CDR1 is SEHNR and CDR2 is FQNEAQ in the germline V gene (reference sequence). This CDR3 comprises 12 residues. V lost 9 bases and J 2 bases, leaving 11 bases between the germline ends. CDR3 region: CASGYRAYEQYF. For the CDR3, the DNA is TGTGCCAGTGGTTACAGGGCCTACGAGCAGTACTTC.

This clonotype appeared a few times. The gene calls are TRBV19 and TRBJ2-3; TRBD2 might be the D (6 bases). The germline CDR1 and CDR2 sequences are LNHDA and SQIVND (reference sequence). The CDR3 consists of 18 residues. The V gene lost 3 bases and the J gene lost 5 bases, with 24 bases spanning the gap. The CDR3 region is CASSMESYEGEDGDTQYF. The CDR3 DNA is TGTGCCAGTAGTATGGAAAGTTATGAAGGGGAGGATGGAGATACGCAGTATTTT.